A single sample is the source of the 5 T cell receptor beta chains below, sequenced in a study of cytomegalovirus exposure and HLA in healthy donors. A multiplex PCR was run with 60 Vbeta primers and 13 Jbeta primers. Clones were read by immunoSEQ multiplex PCR, and TCRdb kept only the in-frame ones, dropping some. The sample carries around 85,000 clones, more than 70% recorded once. Sequenced: PBMCs. The receptors originated from a man in his fifties or sixties in good health and CMV-seronegative.

The chain joins TRBV6-6 to TRBJ1-1, with D unclear. The V end lost 0 bases, the J end lost 1 base, and 6 bases lay between the germline ends. Germline CDR1 MNHNY, CDR2 SVGAGI (reference sequence). This CDR3 is built from 14 residues. This CDR3 is CASSYSPQNTEAFF. CDR3 nucleotide sequence: TGTGCCAGCAGTTACTCCCCCCAGAACACTGAAGCTTTCTTT.

The gene calls are TRBV9 and TRBJ1-2, with D maybe TRBD1 (5 bases). V was trimmed by 5 bases and J by 6 bases, leaving 20 bases between them. The CDR3 is 15 amino acids. Germline V gene sequence: CDR1 SGDLS, CDR2 YYNGEE. CDR3 region: CASSHVGGVFHGYTF. The CDR3 region has the DNA TGTGCCAGCAGTCATGTGGGAGGGGTGTTCCATGGCTACACCTTC.

This chain uses TRBV6-5 with TRBJ1-2; 11 positions match TRBD1. This CDR3 comprises 15 residues. The junction had 11 bases not matched to a gene; V was cut back by 7 bases and J by 7 bases. CDR1 and CDR2 from the germline V gene are MNHEY and SVGAGI. Here the CDR3 DNA reads TGTGCCAGCACCCCCGGACAGGGGGCTAAAGGTGGCTACACCTTC. This gives the protein CASTPGQGAKGGYTF.

Worth noting for this clone: A read error may produce the germline difference seen at one junction end. This chain joins TRBV7-9 and TRBJ2-7; unclear D gene. The CDR3 is 11 residues long. Germline V CDR1 and CDR2: SEHNR, FQNEAQ (reference sequence). The CDR3 here is CSSSAALEQYF. The CDR3, as DNA: TGTTCCAGCAGCGCGGCCCTCGAGCAGTACTTC.

The genes are TRBV7-8 and TRBJ1-3; 9 nucleotides agree with TRBD1. Unmatched junction bases numbered 5, after V lost 5 bases and J lost 0 bases. Germline-derived CDR1 and CDR2 are SGHVS and FQNEAQ. The CDR3 covers 16 residues. The CDR3 spells CASSQGTGPSGNTIYF. CDR3 bases: TGTGCCAGCAGCCAAGGGACAGGGCCCTCTGGAAACACCATATATTTT.